This T cell receptor beta chain was captured in a study of T-cell reconstitution after alpha-beta-depleted transplantation in children. This clonotype was found many times. Its antigen remains unidentified. This CDR3 contains 14 residues. V gave up 6 bases and J gave up 1 base, with 12 bases separating them. The germline CDR1 and CDR2 sequences are ENHRY and SYGVKD. The library targeted TCRbeta and was prepared with unique molecular identifiers. Using its own MiXCR run on the PCR reads, TCRdb lists one record per CDR3 protein. The sample holds 85,000 to 120,000 distinct CDR3 sequences, 6% to 9% seen once. Notes on the study in general: A year post-transplant, T-cell counts and diversity derived mostly from newly produced T cells. It was reported that alpha-beta T cells came from several hundred expanded graft clones (about two months after transplant). Elevated TCRbeta diversity at day 60 was traced, in some patients, to surviving recipient T cells and thymic progenitors.

Sequencing used PBMCs, obtained before TCRalphabeta/CD19-depleted stem cell transplant. This clonotype originated in a boy younger than 10 with acute lymphoblastic leukemia, due to receive a stem cell transplant. V usage is TRBV10-3 and J usage is TRBJ1-1; D remains ambiguous. CDR3 residues: CAIRPREQNTEAFF. The CDR3 coding sequence is TGTGCCATCAGACCCAGAGAGCAGAACACTGAAGCTTTCTTT.